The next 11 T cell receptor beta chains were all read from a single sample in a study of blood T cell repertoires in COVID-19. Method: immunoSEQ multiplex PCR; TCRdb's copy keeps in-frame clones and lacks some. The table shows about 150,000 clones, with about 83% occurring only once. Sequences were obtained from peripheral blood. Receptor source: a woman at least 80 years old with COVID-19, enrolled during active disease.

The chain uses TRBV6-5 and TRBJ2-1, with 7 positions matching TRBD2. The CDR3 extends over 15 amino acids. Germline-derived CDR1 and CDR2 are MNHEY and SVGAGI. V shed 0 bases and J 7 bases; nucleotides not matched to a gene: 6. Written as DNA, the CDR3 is TGTGCCAGCAGTTACTCTGCGGGAGTAGGTAATGAGCAGTTCTTC. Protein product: CASSYSAGVGNEQFF.

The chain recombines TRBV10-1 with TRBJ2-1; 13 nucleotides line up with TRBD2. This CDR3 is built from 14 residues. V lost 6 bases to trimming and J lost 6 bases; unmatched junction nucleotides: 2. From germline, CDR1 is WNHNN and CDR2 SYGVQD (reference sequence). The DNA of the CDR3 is TGCGCCAGCAGCCGACTAGCGGGAGGCAATGAGCAGTTCTTC. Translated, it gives CASSRLAGGNEQFF.

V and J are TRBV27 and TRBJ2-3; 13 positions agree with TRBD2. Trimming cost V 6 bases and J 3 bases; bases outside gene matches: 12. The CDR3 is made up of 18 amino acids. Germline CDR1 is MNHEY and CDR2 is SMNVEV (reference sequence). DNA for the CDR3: TGTGCCAGCAGCTCGGGACTAGCGGGAAGAGGAAGGACAGATACGCAGTATTTT. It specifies CASSSGLAGRGRTDTQYF.

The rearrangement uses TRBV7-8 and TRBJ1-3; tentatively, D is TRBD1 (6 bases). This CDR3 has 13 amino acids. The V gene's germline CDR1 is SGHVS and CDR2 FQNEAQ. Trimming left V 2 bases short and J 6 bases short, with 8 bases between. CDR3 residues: CASSLSGENTIYF. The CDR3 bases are TGTGCCAGCAGCTTATCAGGGGAAAACACCATATATTTT.

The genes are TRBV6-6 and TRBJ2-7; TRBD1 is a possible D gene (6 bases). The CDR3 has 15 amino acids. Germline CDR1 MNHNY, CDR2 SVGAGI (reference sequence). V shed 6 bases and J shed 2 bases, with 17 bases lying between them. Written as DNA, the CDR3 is TGTGCCAGCAGGGTTACGGGACACCTGACCTACGAGCAGTACTTC. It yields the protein CASRVTGHLTYEQYF.

CDR3 nucleotide sequence: TGTGCCAATTCGGGCAGGGGGGAATATCTTAGCAATCAGCCCCAGCATTTT. Translated, it gives CANSGRGEYLSNQPQHF. This chain uses TRBV6-4 with TRBJ1-5; 7 nucleotides match TRBD1. Per germline, CDR1 MRHNA and CDR2 SNTAGT. The CDR3 has 17 residues. V dropped 10 bases and J dropped 0; count of bases not matched to a gene: 15.

DNA for the CDR3: TGTGCTAGTGGTCCTCGACAGGGGCAAGAGACCCAGTACTTC. Translation gives CASGPRQGQETQYF. The chain couples TRBV12-5 to TRBJ2-5; 8 bases agree with TRBD1. Trimming cost V 5 bases and J 2 bases; bases outside gene matches: 4. CDR1 is LGHNT and CDR2 is FRNRAP in the germline V gene. The CDR3 contains 14 residues. The full variable domain, completed using reference TRBV12-5 and TRBJ2-5, is DARVTQTPRHKVTEMGQEVTMRCQPILGHNTVFWYRQTMMQGLELLAYFRNRAPLDDSGMPKDRFSAEMPDATLATLKIQPSEPRDSAVYFCASGPRQGQETQYFGPGTRLLVL.

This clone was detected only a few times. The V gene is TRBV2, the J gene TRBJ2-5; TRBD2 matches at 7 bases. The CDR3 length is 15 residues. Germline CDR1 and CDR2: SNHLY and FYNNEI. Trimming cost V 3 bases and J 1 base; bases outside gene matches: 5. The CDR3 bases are TGTGCCAGCAGTGACCCAGCGGGGCCCCAAGAGACCCAGTACTTC. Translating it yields CASSDPAGPQETQYF.

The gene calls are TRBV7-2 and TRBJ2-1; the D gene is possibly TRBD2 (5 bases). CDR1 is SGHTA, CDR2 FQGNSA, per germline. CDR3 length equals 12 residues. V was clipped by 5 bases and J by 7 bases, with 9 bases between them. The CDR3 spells CASSVTRNEQFF. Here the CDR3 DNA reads TGTGCCAGCAGCGTAACTAGAAATGAGCAGTTCTTC.

CDR3 sequence (DNA): TGTGCCAGCAGTGAAATGGTTACGAAGAGAAGCAATCAGCCCCAGCATTTT. Its protein product is CASSEMVTKRSNQPQHF. The V and J genes are TRBV6-1 and TRBJ1-5; no firm D call. The CDR3 has 17 amino acids. Germline V gene lookup returns CDR1 MNHNS and CDR2 SASEGT. Trimming took 2 bases from V and 1 from J, leaving 15 bases between them.

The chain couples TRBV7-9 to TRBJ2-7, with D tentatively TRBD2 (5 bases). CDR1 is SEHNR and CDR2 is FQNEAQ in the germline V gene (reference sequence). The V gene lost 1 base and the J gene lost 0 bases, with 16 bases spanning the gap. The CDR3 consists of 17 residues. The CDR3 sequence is CASSLGLGQAGSYEQYF. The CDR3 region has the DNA TGTGCCAGCAGCTTAGGCCTTGGGCAGGCGGGCTCCTACGAGCAGTACTTC.